The entry below describes one T cell receptor (beta chain). TCRdb's table, derived via immunoSEQ multiplex PCR, lists solely in-frame clones and lacks some. This sample yields about 400,000 clones, of which around 92% are seen a single time; around 1.7% belongs to the top ten. Regarding treatment: around 19 received Ad26.COV2.S at low or high dose, single or two shots; roughly five received placebo; per-sample allocation not given. Day 63 after the first injection of vaccine or placebo was the sampling time. The data are from a study of Ad26.COV2.S vaccination and SARS-CoV-2 variants. Sequencing used peripheral blood, obtained in a trial of Ad26.COV2.S vaccine versus placebo. The clonotype originates from a person aged 18 to 59 who received the Ad26.COV2.S COVID-19 vaccine or a placebo.

The CDR3 protein is CASSWALRLEFSNQPQHF. DNA for the CDR3: TGTGCCAGCAGCTGGGCCCTCCGCCTCGAATTTAGCAATCAGCCCCAGCATTTT. This rearrangement joins TRBV5-8 to TRBJ1-5, with D uncertain. The germline CDR1 and CDR2 sequences are SGHTS and YDEGEE. This CDR3 spans 18 amino acids. The V end was cut by 3 bases, the J end by 0 bases, with 19 bases between.